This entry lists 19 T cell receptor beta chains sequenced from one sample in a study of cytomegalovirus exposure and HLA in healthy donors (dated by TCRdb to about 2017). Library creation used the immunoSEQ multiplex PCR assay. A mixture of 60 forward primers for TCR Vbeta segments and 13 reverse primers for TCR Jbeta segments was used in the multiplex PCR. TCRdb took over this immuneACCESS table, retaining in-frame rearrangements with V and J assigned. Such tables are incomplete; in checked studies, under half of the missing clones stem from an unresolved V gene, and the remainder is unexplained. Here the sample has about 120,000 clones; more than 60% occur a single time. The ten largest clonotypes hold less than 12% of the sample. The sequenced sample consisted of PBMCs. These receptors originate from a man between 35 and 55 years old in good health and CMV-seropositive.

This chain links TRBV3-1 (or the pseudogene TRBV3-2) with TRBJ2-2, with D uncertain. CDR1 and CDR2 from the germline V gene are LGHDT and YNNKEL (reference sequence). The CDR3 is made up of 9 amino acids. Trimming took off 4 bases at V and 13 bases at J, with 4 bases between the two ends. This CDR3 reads CASSPRLFF. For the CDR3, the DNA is TGTGCCAGCAGCCCTCGGCTGTTTTTT.

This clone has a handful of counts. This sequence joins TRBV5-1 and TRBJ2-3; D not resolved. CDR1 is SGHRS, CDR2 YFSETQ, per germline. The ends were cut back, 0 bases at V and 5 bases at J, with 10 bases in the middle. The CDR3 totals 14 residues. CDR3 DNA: TGCGCCAGCAGCTTGGGCGCAATTGAAGATACGCAGTATTTT. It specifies CASSLGAIEDTQYF.

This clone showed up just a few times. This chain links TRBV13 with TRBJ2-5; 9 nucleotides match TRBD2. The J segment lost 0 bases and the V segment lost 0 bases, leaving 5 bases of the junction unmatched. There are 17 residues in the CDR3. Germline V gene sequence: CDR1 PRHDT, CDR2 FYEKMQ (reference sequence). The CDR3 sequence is CASSLGASGDYQETQYF. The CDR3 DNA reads TGTGCCAGCAGCTTAGGGGCTAGCGGGGATTACCAAGAGACCCAGTACTTC. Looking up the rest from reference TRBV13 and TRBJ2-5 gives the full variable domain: AAGVIQSPRHLIKEKRETATLKCYPIPRHDTVYWYQQGPGQDPQFLISFYEKMQSDKGSIPDRFSAQQFSDYHSELNMSSLELGDSALYFCASSLGASGDYQETQYFGPGTRLLVL.

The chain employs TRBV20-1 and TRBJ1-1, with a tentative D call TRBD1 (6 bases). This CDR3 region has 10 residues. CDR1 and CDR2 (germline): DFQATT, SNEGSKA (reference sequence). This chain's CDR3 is CRGHSTEAFF. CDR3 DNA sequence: TGCAGGGGACATTCCACTGAAGCTTTCTTT.

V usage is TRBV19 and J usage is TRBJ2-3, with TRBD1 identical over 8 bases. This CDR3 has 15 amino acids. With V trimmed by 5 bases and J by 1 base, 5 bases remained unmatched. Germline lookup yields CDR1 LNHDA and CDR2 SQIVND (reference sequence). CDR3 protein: CASSDRGVGTDTQYF. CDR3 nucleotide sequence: TGTGCCAGTAGTGACAGGGGAGTTGGCACAGATACGCAGTATTTT.

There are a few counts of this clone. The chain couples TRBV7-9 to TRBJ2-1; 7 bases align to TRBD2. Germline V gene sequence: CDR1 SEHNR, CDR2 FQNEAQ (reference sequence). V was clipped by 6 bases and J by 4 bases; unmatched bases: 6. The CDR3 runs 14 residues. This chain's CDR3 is CASRRERLYNEQFF. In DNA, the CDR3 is TGTGCCAGCAGGCGGGAGAGACTGTACAATGAGCAGTTCTTC.

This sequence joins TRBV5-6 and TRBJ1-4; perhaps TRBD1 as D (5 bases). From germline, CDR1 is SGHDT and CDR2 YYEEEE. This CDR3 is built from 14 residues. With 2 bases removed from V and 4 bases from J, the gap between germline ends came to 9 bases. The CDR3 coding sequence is TGTGCCAGCAGCTTTATAAGGGGTAATGAAAAACTGTTTTTT. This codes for CASSFIRGNEKLFF.

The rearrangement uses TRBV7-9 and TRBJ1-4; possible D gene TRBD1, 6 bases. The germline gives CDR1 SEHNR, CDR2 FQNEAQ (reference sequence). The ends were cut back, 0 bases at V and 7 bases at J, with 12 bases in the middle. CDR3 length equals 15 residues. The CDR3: CASSLAPGAGEKLFF. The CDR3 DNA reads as TGTGCCAGCAGCTTAGCTCCAGGGGCGGGTGAAAAACTGTTTTTT.

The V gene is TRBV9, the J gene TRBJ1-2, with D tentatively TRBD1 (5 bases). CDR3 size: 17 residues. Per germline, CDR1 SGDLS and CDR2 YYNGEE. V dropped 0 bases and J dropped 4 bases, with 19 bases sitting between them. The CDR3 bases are TGTGCCAGCAGCGTAGCCCCCGCGGTTGAGGGACTCTATGGCTACACCTTC. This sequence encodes CASSVAPAVEGLYGYTF.

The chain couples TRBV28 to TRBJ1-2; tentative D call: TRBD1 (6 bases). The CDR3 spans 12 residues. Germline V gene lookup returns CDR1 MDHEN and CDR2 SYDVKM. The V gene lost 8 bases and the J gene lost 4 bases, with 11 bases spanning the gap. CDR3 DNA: TGTGCCAGCCTCCAGGGGACCTATGGCTACACCTTC. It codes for CASLQGTYGYTF.

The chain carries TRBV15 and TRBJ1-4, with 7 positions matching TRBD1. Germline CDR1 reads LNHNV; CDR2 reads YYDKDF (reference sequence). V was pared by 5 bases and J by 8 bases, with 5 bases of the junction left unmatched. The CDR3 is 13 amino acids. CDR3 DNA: TGTGCCACCAGCTGGCAGGGGGAAGAAAAACTGTTTTTT. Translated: CATSWQGEEKLFF.

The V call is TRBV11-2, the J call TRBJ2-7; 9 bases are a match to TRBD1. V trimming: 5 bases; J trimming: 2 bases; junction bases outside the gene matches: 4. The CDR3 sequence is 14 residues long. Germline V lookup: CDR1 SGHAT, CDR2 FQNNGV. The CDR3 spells CASSGRDRAYEQYF. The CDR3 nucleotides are TGTGCCAGCAGCGGGCGGGACAGGGCCTACGAGCAGTACTTC.

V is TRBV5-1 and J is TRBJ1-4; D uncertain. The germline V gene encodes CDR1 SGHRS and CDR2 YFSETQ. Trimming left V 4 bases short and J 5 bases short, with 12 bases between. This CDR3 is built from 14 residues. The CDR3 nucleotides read TGCGCCAGCAGCCCGACACGGCCCAATGAAAAACTGTTTTTT. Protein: CASSPTRPNEKLFF. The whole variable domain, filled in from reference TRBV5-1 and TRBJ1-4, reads KAGVTQTPRYLIKTRGQQVTLSCSPISGHRSVSWYQQTPGQGLQFLFEYFSETQRNKGNFPGRFSGRQFSNSRSEMNVSTLELGDSALYLCASSPTRPNEKLFFGSGTQLSVL.

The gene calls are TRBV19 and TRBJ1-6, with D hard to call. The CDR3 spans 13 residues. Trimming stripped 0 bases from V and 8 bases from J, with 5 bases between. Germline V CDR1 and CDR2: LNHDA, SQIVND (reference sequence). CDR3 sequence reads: CASSIDRYSPLHF. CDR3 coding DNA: TGTGCCAGTAGTATAGATCGGTATTCACCCCTCCACTTT.

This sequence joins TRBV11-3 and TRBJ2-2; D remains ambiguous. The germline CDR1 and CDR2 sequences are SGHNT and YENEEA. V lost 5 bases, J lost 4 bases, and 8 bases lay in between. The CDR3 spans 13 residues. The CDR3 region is CASSLTRTGELFF. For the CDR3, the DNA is TGTGCCAGCAGCCTAACGCGCACCGGGGAGCTGTTTTTT.

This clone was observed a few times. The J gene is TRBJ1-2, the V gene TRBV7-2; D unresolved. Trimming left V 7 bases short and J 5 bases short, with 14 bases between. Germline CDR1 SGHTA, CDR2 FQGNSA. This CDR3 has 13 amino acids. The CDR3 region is CASTTGMGYGYTF. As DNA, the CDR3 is TGTGCCAGCACCACCGGGATGGGGTATGGCTACACCTTC.

The chain's CDR3 is CASSDSGGTGELFF. In DNA form, the CDR3 reads TGTGCCAGCAGTGACTCGGGGGGCACCGGGGAGCTGTTTTTT. The chain couples TRBV6-4 to TRBJ2-2; D perhaps matches TRBD2 (6 bases). The length of the CDR3 is 14 residues. In germline, CDR1 is MRHNA, CDR2 SNTAGT. V lost 0 bases and J 4 bases, leaving 6 bases between the germline ends.

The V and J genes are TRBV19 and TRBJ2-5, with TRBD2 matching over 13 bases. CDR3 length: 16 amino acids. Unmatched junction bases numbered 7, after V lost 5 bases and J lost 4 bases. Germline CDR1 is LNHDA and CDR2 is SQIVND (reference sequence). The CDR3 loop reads CASSEGLAGAGETQYF. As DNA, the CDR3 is TGTGCCAGTAGTGAAGGACTAGCGGGAGCGGGAGAGACCCAGTACTTC. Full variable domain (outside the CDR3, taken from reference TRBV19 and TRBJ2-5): DGGITQSPKYLFRKEGQNVTLSCEQNLNHDAMYWYRQDPGQGLRLIYYSQIVNDFQKGDIAEGYSVSREKKESFPLTVTSAQKNPTAFYLCASSEGLAGAGETQYFGPGTRLLVL.

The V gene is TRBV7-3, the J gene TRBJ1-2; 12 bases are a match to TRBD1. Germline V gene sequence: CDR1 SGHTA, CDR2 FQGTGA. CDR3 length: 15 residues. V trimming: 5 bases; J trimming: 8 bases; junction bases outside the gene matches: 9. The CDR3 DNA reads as TGTGCCAGCAGCCGTGGGACAGGGGGCGCACGAGGCTACACCTTC. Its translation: CASSRGTGGARGYTF.